These 21 T cell receptor beta chains originate from one sample sequenced in a study of Graves' ophthalmopathy and Graves' hyperthyroidism. RNA transcripts yielded amplified TCR beta CDR3 regions. First-round RT-PCR relied on HTBI primers, and a second-round multiplex PCR came next. TCRdb reprocessed the multiplex PCR reads via MiXCR and lists one record per CDR3 protein. In the table there are approximately 700,000 distinct CDR3 sequences, about 40% of which are singletons. The specimen was peripheral blood. The receptors here all came from an adult man with Graves' ophthalmopathy.

Ten or more counts support this clonotype. The rearrangement uses TRBV29-1 and TRBJ2-7; 10 bases fit TRBD2. V lost 2 bases and J lost 6; bases outside the gene matches: 13. The CDR3 runs to 16 residues. Germline V gives CDR1 SQVTM, CDR2 ANQGSEA. The CDR3: CSVEYEVLAGEAEQYF. CDR3 sequence (DNA): TGCAGCGTTGAATACGAGGTGCTAGCGGGAGAGGCCGAGCAGTACTTC.

The chain carries TRBV20-1 and TRBJ1-6; 10 positions agree with TRBD1. The CDR3 runs to 16 residues. J was trimmed by 10 bases and V by 0 bases; bases with no gene match: 9. In germline, CDR1 is DFQATT, CDR2 SNEGSKA (reference sequence). CDR3 in amino acids: CSARDRTGGSDSPLHF. CDR3 nucleotides: TGCAGTGCTAGAGATCGGACAGGGGGTTCTGACTCACCCCTCCACTTT.

At least ten counts were recorded for this clonotype. The chain couples TRBV11-2 to TRBJ1-2; 9 bases fit TRBD1. Germline assignment: CDR1 SGHAT and CDR2 FQNNGV. This CDR3 is built from 16 residues. Trimming removed 6 bases from V and 1 base from J; junction bases left unmatched: 9. This CDR3 is CASRKLQGARNYGYTF. The CDR3 region has the DNA TGTGCCAGCAGAAAATTACAGGGGGCGCGTAACTATGGCTACACCTTC.

The sample holds many counts of this clonotype. The chain has TRBV9 and TRBJ1-5; TRBD1 agrees at 9 bases. This CDR3 comprises 15 residues. J was trimmed by 8 bases and V by 5 bases; bases with no gene match: 11. The germline gives CDR1 SGDLS, CDR2 YYNGEE. In DNA form, the CDR3 reads TGTGCCAGCAGTGACAGGGGGAACTTGGGGGAGCCCCAGCATTTT. Residues: CASSDRGNLGEPQHF.

This chain joins TRBV25-1 and TRBJ2-5; TRBD2 matches at 14 bases. V lost 6 bases to trimming and J lost 5 bases; unmatched junction nucleotides: 11. Per the germline V gene, CDR1 is MGHDK and CDR2 is SYGVNS. The CDR3 sequence is 17 residues long. CDR3 sequence (DNA): TGTGCCAGCAGGACTAGCGGGAGGGCTAGGTATTTGGAGACCCAGTACTTC. This gives the protein CASRTSGRARYLETQYF.

The V and J genes are TRBV7-2 and TRBJ2-6; D is possibly TRBD1 or TRBD2 (5 bases each). Germline CDR1 reads SGHTA; CDR2 reads FQGNSA. The CDR3 runs to 18 residues. V lost 6 bases to trimming and J lost 0 bases, with 18 bases between them. The CDR3 DNA follows: TGTGCCAGCAGACGTACCGGGACGGCGAACTCTGGGGCCAACGTCCTGACTTTC. Amino acids: CASRRTGTANSGANVLTF.

In its sample, this clonotype was seen many times. The V gene is TRBV2, the J gene TRBJ2-5; TRBD2 matches at 16 bases. The CDR3 runs 17 residues. In germline, CDR1 is SNHLY, CDR2 FYNNEI. J lost 5 bases, V lost 3 bases, and 6 bases had no gene match. The CDR3 reads CASSEGTSGGAWETQYF. The CDR3 nucleotides are TGTGCCAGCAGTGAGGGGACTAGCGGGGGGGCCTGGGAGACCCAGTACTTC.

This chain connects TRBV10-3 to TRBJ1-4, with TRBD1 matching 7 bases. V dropped 4 bases and J dropped 8; count of bases not matched to a gene: 4. The CDR3 contains 13 residues. From germline, CDR1 is ENHRY and CDR2 SYGVKD. The CDR3 spells CAISGQGREKLFF. Written as DNA, the CDR3 is TGTGCCATCAGTGGACAGGGTCGAGAAAAACTGTTTTTT.

This sequence joins TRBV29-1 and TRBJ1-4; 7 positions match TRBD1. Germline V lookup: CDR1 SQVTM, CDR2 ANQGSEA. J gave up 10 bases and V 5 bases, and 4 bases lay outside the gene matches. This CDR3 has 11 residues. The CDR3 bases are TGCAGCGTTCGGCAGGGGGGAAAACTGTTTTTT. Residues: CSVRQGGKLFF.

This clonotype was counted many times. V usage is TRBV11-2 and J usage is TRBJ2-2; D may be TRBD1 (5 bases). The CDR3 contains 14 residues. Trimming shortened V by 8 bases and J by 1 base, and 11 bases separated the two germline ends. CDR1 is SGHAT and CDR2 is FQNNGV in the germline V gene. CDR3 bases: TGTGCCAGCCCTGCCACAGGGAACACCGGGGAGCTGTTTTTT. As protein: CASPATGNTGELFF.

This clonotype was found many times. The chain links TRBV29-1 to TRBJ1-1, with D tentatively TRBD1 (5 bases). The CDR3 consists of 10 residues. CDR1 SQVTM and CDR2 ANQGSEA come from the germline V gene. V dropped 6 bases and J dropped 6 bases, with 8 bases sitting between them. CDR3 in amino acids: CSVGTAEAFF. Here the CDR3 DNA reads TGCAGCGTAGGGACCGCTGAAGCTTTCTTT.

Comments on this clonotype: It may be a read error: a sequence one base away is much more abundant. This chain connects TRBV7-9 to TRBJ1-1; D is undetermined. This CDR3 contains 15 residues. Germline CDR1 SEHNR, CDR2 FQNEAQ (reference sequence). CDR3 protein: CTSSPRAVMNTEAFF. CDR3 DNA sequence: TGTACCAGCAGCCCTAGGGCGGTCATGAACACTGAAGCTTTCTTT.

The table lists this clonotype with a few counts. The chain combines TRBV12-5 with TRBJ2-7, with D perhaps TRBD1 (8 bases). Trimming left V 5 bases short and J 6 bases short, with 17 bases between. The CDR3 has 14 residues. CDR1 and CDR2 (germline): LGHNT, FRNRAP. The CDR3 DNA reads as TGTGCTAGTGGTCCCGTAACAGGGGGGGTCGAGCAGTACTTC. It specifies CASGPVTGGVEQYF.

At least ten counts were recorded for this clonotype. The V and J genes are TRBV27 and TRBJ2-5; TRBD1 agrees at 8 bases. CDR3 length: 14 residues. Germline V lookup: CDR1 MNHEY, CDR2 SMNVEV (reference sequence). The J segment lost 5 bases and the V segment lost 3 bases, leaving 5 bases of the junction unmatched. This CDR3 is CASSFHQGAETQYF. The CDR3 coding sequence is TGTGCCAGCAGTTTCCACCAGGGGGCGGAGACCCAGTACTTC.

Ten or more counts support this clonotype. This chain links TRBV2 with TRBJ2-7, with D perhaps TRBD1 or TRBD2 (6 bases each). Germline V gene lookup returns CDR1 SNHLY and CDR2 FYNNEI. The length of the CDR3 is 14 residues. V was cut by 7 bases and J by 2 bases, with 15 bases left in between. The CDR3 DNA is TGTGCCAGCAAAAACCCCGGGGGCCCCTACGAGCAGTACTTC. It is translated as CASKNPGGPYEQYF.

This clonotype was recorded many times. The CDR3 sequence is CASSLPVGGEETQYF. CDR3 DNA: TGTGCCAGCAGCCTCCCGGTAGGGGGGGAAGAGACCCAGTACTTC. The J gene is TRBJ2-5, the V gene TRBV7-9; D might be TRBD2 (7 bases). Germline lookup yields CDR1 SEHNR and CDR2 FQNEAQ (reference sequence). The CDR3 has 15 amino acids. V lost 5 bases, J lost 3 bases, and 16 bases lay in between.

The sample holds a few counts of this clonotype. The V and J genes are TRBV20-1 and TRBJ1-1, with a weak D call TRBD1 (5 bases). The CDR3 covers 16 residues. Germline CDR1 is DFQATT and CDR2 is SNEGSKA (reference sequence). In DNA form, the CDR3 reads TGCAGCCACCTAGGGCCGGGGCCGACCTCCCACACTGAAGCTTTCTTT. It encodes CSHLGPGPTSHTEAFF.

This clonotype was detected many times. A read error may produce the germline difference seen at one junction end. The chain combines TRBV5-1 with TRBJ2-2; a weak D match, TRBD2 (5 bases). From germline, CDR1 is SGHRS and CDR2 YFSETQ. The CDR3 consists of 12 residues. The CDR3 spells CASSLAGGELFF. CDR3 nucleotide sequence: TGTGCCAGCAGCTTGGCGGGCGGGGAGCTGTTTTTT.

This clonotype was detected ten times or more. CDR3 nucleotides: TGTGCCAGCAGGGGACAGGGGCGCACTGAAGCTTTCTTT. This gives the protein CASRGQGRTEAFF. V is TRBV6-1 and J is TRBJ1-1; the match to TRBD1 covers 10 bases. Germline-derived CDR1 and CDR2 are MNHNS and SASEGT. The CDR3 has 13 residues. The ends lost 6 bases at V and 4 bases at J; junction bases unmatched: 2.

This clonotype was observed many times. This chain links TRBV20-1 with TRBJ1-5; a possible D gene is TRBD1 (5 bases). The CDR3 is 15 amino acids. CDR1 is DFQATT and CDR2 is SNEGSKA in the germline V gene (reference sequence). V gave up 3 bases and J gave up 5 bases, with 17 bases separating them. The CDR3: CSARSAGRYDQPQHF. The CDR3 coding sequence is TGCAGTGCTAGGTCGGCAGGGCGCTATGATCAGCCCCAGCATTTT.

The chain employs TRBV7-2 and TRBJ2-7; tentative D call: TRBD2 (6 bases). This CDR3 comprises 14 residues. V was trimmed by 5 bases and J by 2 bases, leaving 13 bases between them. Germline-derived CDR1 and CDR2 are SGHTA and FQGNSA. CDR3 DNA sequence: TGTGCCAGCAGCCAAACCGGGGGTCCCTACGAGCAGTACTTC. Translating it yields CASSQTGGPYEQYF.